A selection of T cell receptor beta chains follows, all from one sample in a study of CXCR3-negative and CXCR3-positive naive CD8 T cells. TCRdb reprocessed the 5' RACE reads, with one entry per CDR3 protein and no DNA. The sample's table shows about 110,000 distinct CDR3 sequences. The sample comprised naive CXCR3+ CD8+ T cells from blood. The origin of the receptors is a human donor in good health. Some clones in this sample may be carry-over from other donors' samples. CDR3s include the opening cysteine and the closing phenylalanine or tryptophan.

J gene	V gene	CDR3 protein
TRBJ2-7	TRBV29-1	CSVAGDLTGPYEQYF
TRBJ2-5	TRBV20-1	CSARAGAFGETQYF
TRBJ2-1	TRBV3-1	CASSQDTLAGSEQFF
TRBJ1-4	TRBV2	CAISGGPEKLFF
TRBJ2-7	TRBV19	CASSPPGLAGTYEQYF
TRBJ2-1	TRBV11-3	CASSSRSNYNEQFF
TRBJ2-7	TRBV10-3	CAISQTGSNNYEQYF
TRBJ2-1	TRBV5-1	CASSFSDSYNEQFF
TRBJ2-1	TRBV27	CASRTLTGSGEQFF
TRBJ2-7	TRBV28	CASSLDRAGVASYEQYF